The entry below gives a single TCR beta chain sequence along with its context. Its antigen specificity is not known. No base quality values were provided; no much bigger clone lies one nucleotide off. At the junction V is shortened by 4 bases and J by 5 bases; bases outside the gene matches: 12. From the germline V gene, CDR1 is MGHRA and CDR2 is YSYEKL. Inclusive of the bounding cysteine and phenylalanine, the CDR3 is 16 residues long. Only CDR3 DNA is held: 48 bases, read in frame from base 1. This specimen belongs to a study of control samples from healthy donors and cancer patients (dated by TCRdb to 2018 to 2021). Library preparation employed the immunoSEQ multiplex PCR assay. The table was pulled from immuneACCESS by TCRdb, which kept in-frame rearrangements only. Such tables lose some clones; where checked, under half of the loss comes from unresolved V genes, and the rest has no known cause. In all, the sample holds about 100,000 clones, and roughly 84% of those were seen once. The top ten clonotypes cover 15% to 20% of the sample.

Sequencing used blood. The source of this sequence is a woman between 45 and 65 years old in good health. This chain joins TRBV4-1 to TRBJ2-5; a stretch of 8 junction bases matches TRBD1. The nucleotide sequence is TGCGCCAGCAGCCTCGACGGGACAGGCCTAGGGGAGACCCAGTACTTC. Its amino acids are CASSLDGTGLGETQYF.